The 29 T cell receptor beta chains below were found in one sample sequenced in a study of shared clonotypes between healthy human individuals. Profiled with immunoSEQ multiplex PCR; TCRdb holds only in-frame clones, not every one. The sample yields over a million clones, around 78% seen once. Source material: memory CD4+ T cells from PBMCs. The subset here: CD45RA-negative fraction. All receptors derive from a man between 18 and 35 years old in good health. Some clones in this sample may be carry-over from other donors' samples.

This rearrangement joins TRBV5-1 to TRBJ2-5, with D tentatively TRBD1 (5 bases). There are 15 residues in the CDR3. Trimming took 6 bases from V and 1 from J, leaving 16 bases between them. Looked up from germline, CDR1 is SGHRS and CDR2 is YFSETQ. For the CDR3, the DNA is TGCGCCAGCAAGGTACAGGCCATTACCCAAGAGACCCAGTACTTC. Residues: CASKVQAITQETQYF.

The V gene is TRBV10-3, the J gene TRBJ2-7, with 8 bases fitting TRBD2. Trimming cost V 2 bases and J 2 bases; bases outside gene matches: 11. Germline values: CDR1 ENHRY, CDR2 SYGVKD. The CDR3 extends over 17 amino acids. CDR3 DNA sequence: TGTGCCATCAGTGAGCCCTTAGCGGGACCCCGTGCCTACGAGCAGTACTTC. Translated, it gives CAISEPLAGPRAYEQYF.

This clone has only a few counts. This rearrangement joins TRBV29-1 to TRBJ1-1; TRBD1 might be the D (5 bases). Looked up from germline, CDR1 is SQVTM and CDR2 is ANQGSEA. This CDR3 spans 13 amino acids. The V gene lost 7 bases and the J gene lost 5 bases, with 17 bases spanning the gap. The CDR3 sequence: CSGRKGSGTEAFF. CDR3 nucleotides: TGCAGCGGACGGAAAGGTTCAGGGACTGAAGCTTTCTTT.

This clone was seen only a few times. The chain has TRBV2 and TRBJ2-7, with TRBD1 matching over 7 bases. The ends lost 5 bases at V and 1 base at J; junction bases unmatched: 8. Germline V gene sequence: CDR1 SNHLY, CDR2 FYNNEI. This CDR3 has 15 residues. This chain's CDR3 is CASSFDRASSYEQYF. CDR3 sequence (DNA): TGTGCCAGCAGTTTTGACAGGGCTTCATCCTACGAGCAGTACTTC.

This clone has a handful of counts. The chain uses TRBV6-6 and TRBJ2-1; 9 bases match TRBD2. V shed 6 bases, J shed 6 bases, and the junction held 6 bases outside the gene matches. Germline loops: CDR1 MNHNY, CDR2 SVGAGI (reference sequence). This CDR3 has 14 amino acids. This CDR3 reads CASSYSGSANEQFF. In DNA, the CDR3 is TGTGCCAGCAGCTATAGCGGGAGTGCCAATGAGCAGTTCTTC.

The rearrangement joins TRBV6-6 to TRBJ2-1; TRBD2 matches 7 bases. Germline values: CDR1 MNHNY, CDR2 SVGAGI (reference sequence). V lost 1 base, J lost 6 bases, and 3 bases stayed unmatched. The CDR3 runs 14 residues. This CDR3 reads CASSYLSGGNEQFF. The CDR3, as DNA: TGTGCCAGCAGTTACTTGTCGGGGGGCAATGAGCAGTTCTTC.

The CDR3 nucleotides read TGTGCCAGCAGCTTAATGCAGGGGCCCCAAGAGACCCAGTACTTC. Translated, it gives CASSLMQGPQETQYF. The chain couples TRBV7-6 to TRBJ2-5; D may be TRBD1 (6 bases). The CDR3 runs to 15 residues. V lost 2 bases to trimming and J lost 1 base, with 11 bases between them. The germline V gene encodes CDR1 SGHVS and CDR2 FNYEAQ. The variable domain in full, completed from reference TRBV7-6 and TRBJ2-5, reads GAGVSQSPRYKVTKRGQDVALRCDPISGHVSLYWYRQALGQGPEFLTYFNYEAQQDKSGLPNDRFSAERPEGSISTLTIQRTEQRDSAMYRCASSLMQGPQETQYFGPGTRLLVL.

The genes are TRBV28 and TRBJ2-2, with 14 bases aligning to TRBD2. The germline V gene has CDR1 MDHEN and CDR2 SYDVKM. Trimming removed 2 bases from V and 6 bases from J; junction bases left unmatched: 11. The CDR3 spans 19 residues. CDR3 sequence reads: CASSLQARGTSGSSGELFF. The CDR3 nucleotides are TGTGCCAGCAGTTTACAGGCCAGGGGGACTAGCGGGAGCTCCGGGGAGCTGTTTTTT.

This clone was seen a few times. The sample holds other DNA sequences that translate to the same CDR3. The chain employs TRBV7-9 and TRBJ2-1; no firm D call. Trimming shortened V by 3 bases and J by 3 bases, and 9 bases separated the two germline ends. The germline V gene has CDR1 SEHNR and CDR2 FQNEAQ (reference sequence). The CDR3 loop spans 14 amino acids. The CDR3 loop is CASSFGGSYNEQFF. In DNA form, the CDR3 reads TGTGCCAGCAGCTTCGGCGGAAGCTACAATGAGCAGTTCTTC.

The chain uses TRBV5-1 and TRBJ1-1; 7 positions agree with TRBD1. The CDR3 loop spans 15 amino acids. The germline V gene has CDR1 SGHRS and CDR2 YFSETQ. The trim removed 0 bases at V and 5 bases at J, leaving 7 bases unmatched. In nucleotides, the CDR3 is TGCGCCAGCAGCTTGGCGGTGACAGGGAATACTGAAGCTTTCTTT. This translates into CASSLAVTGNTEAFF.

The chain uses TRBV28 and TRBJ2-5; 9 bases are shared with TRBD2. V was clipped by 6 bases and J by 0 bases; unmatched bases: 11. The CDR3 runs to 17 residues. CDR1 MDHEN and CDR2 SYDVKM come from the germline V gene. In DNA, the CDR3 is TGTGCCAGCAGCCCTGCGGCGAGCGGGGGGTACCAAGAGACCCAGTACTTC. Protein sequence: CASSPAASGGYQETQYF.

The chain has TRBV29-1 and TRBJ1-1, with 8 bases lining up with TRBD1. CDR1 SQVTM and CDR2 ANQGSEA come from the germline V gene. The CDR3 is made up of 13 amino acids. Trimming cost V 4 bases and J 3 bases; bases outside gene matches: 4. Here the CDR3 reads CSVASTGDTEAFF. The CDR3 bases are TGCAGCGTTGCATCGACAGGGGACACTGAAGCTTTCTTT.

As DNA, the CDR3 is TGTGCCATCAGGGTAGACAGGGAAGATGAAGCTTTCTTT. This sequence encodes CAIRVDREDEAFF. V is TRBV10-3 and J is TRBJ1-1; 7 positions agree with TRBD1. Germline loops: CDR1 ENHRY, CDR2 SYGVKD. Germline trimming cut 6 bases from V and 7 bases from J; bases unmatched to any gene: 8. The CDR3 loop spans 13 amino acids.

The CDR3 spells CASRLIQGGNTEAFF. DNA of the CDR3: TGTGCCAGCAGACTTATCCAGGGGGGGAACACTGAAGCTTTCTTT. The V gene is TRBV5-6, the J gene TRBJ1-1; TRBD1 aligns across 7 bases. After removal of 5 bases from V and 1 base from J, the junction contained 8 bases not matched to a gene. CDR1 and CDR2 (germline): SGHDT, YYEEEE. There are 15 residues in the CDR3. The complete variable domain, with remaining parts taken from reference TRBV5-6 and TRBJ1-1, reads DAGVTQSPTHLIKTRGQQVTLRCSPKSGHDTVSWYQQALGQGPQFIFQYYEEEERQRGNFPDRFSGHQFPNYSSELNVNALLLGDSALYLCASRLIQGGNTEAFFGQGTRLTVV.

This clone has a handful of counts. The chain uses TRBV5-1 and TRBJ1-2, with a weak D call TRBD1 (6 bases). Looked up from germline, CDR1 is SGHRS and CDR2 is YFSETQ. Trimming pared 2 bases from V and 2 bases from J, leaving 10 bases between. The CDR3 loop spans 14 amino acids. The CDR3 region has the DNA TGCGCCAGCAGCTTTACAGGGAGCAACTATGGCTACACCTTC. This encodes CASSFTGSNYGYTF.

The table lists this clone with many counts. The chain joins TRBV6-1 to TRBJ2-2; D uncertain. The ends were cut back, 4 bases at V and 3 bases at J, with 18 bases in the middle. Germline V CDR1 and CDR2: MNHNS, SASEGT. The CDR3 sequence is 17 residues long. This chain's CDR3 is CASSGGSRSPHTGELFF. In nucleotides, the CDR3 is TGTGCCAGCAGTGGAGGTAGCCGGAGTCCCCACACCGGGGAGCTGTTTTTT.

This clone occurred many times. The genes are TRBV5-4 and TRBJ2-2; possible D gene TRBD2, 5 bases. This CDR3 spans 16 amino acids. V lost 1 base and J 2 bases, leaving 12 bases between the germline ends. Germline loops: CDR1 SGHNT, CDR2 YYREEE (reference sequence). The CDR3 DNA sequence: TGTGCCAGCAGCTTGCAATACACGGGAAACACCGGGGAGCTGTTTTTT. Translation: CASSLQYTGNTGELFF. Using reference TRBV5-4 and TRBJ2-2 for the parts outside the CDR3, the full variable domain is ETGVTQSPTHLIKTRGQQVTLRCSSQSGHNTVSWYQQALGQGPQFIFQYYREEENGRGNFPPRFSGLQFPNYSSELNVNALELDDSALYLCASSLQYTGNTGELFFGEGSRLTVL.

This chain connects TRBV7-8 to TRBJ2-2; no reliable D call. Germline V gene data show CDR1 as SGHVS and CDR2 as FQNEAQ. The CDR3 covers 11 residues. V was shortened by 2 bases and J by 8 bases, with 3 bases between the two germline ends. Written as DNA, the CDR3 is TGTGCCAGCAGCTTATTGGGGGAGCTGTTTTTT. It encodes CASSLLGELFF. The entire variable domain, with the rest obtained from reference TRBV7-8 and TRBJ2-2, is as follows: GAGVSQSPRYKVAKRGQDVALRCDPISGHVSLFWYQQALGQGPEFLTYFQNEAQLDKSGLPSDRFFAERPEGSVSTLKIQRTQQEDSAVYLCASSLLGELFFGEGSRLTVL.

The V and J genes are TRBV7-3 and TRBJ2-7, with D possibly TRBD2 on 5 matching bases. Germline V CDR1 and CDR2: SGHTA, FQGTGA. V lost 5 bases and J 3 bases, leaving 14 bases between the germline ends. The CDR3 has 14 amino acids. DNA for the CDR3: TGTGCCAGCAGCCCGGATGGGAGTGTCTACGAGCAGTACTTC. Translated: CASSPDGSVYEQYF.

This chain links TRBV9 with TRBJ2-1; 8 positions match TRBD2. With V trimmed by 0 bases and J by 6 bases, 2 bases remained unmatched. Germline V lookup: CDR1 SGDLS, CDR2 YYNGEE. The CDR3 totals 14 residues. The CDR3 loop reads CASSVESGGNEQFF. For the CDR3, the DNA is TGTGCCAGCAGCGTAGAAAGCGGGGGCAATGAGCAGTTCTTC.

Points on this clone: This may arise from a read error, as a much more abundant clone is one base away. The chain recombines TRBV27 with TRBJ2-1; D remains unclear. V was pared by 5 bases and J by 0 bases, with 5 bases between. The CDR3 is 13 residues long. Per germline, CDR1 MNHEY and CDR2 SMNVEV (reference sequence). The CDR3 DNA reads TGTGCCAGCAGTAGGAGCTCCTACAATGAGCAGTTCTTC. The encoded protein is CASSRSSYNEQFF.

The gene calls are TRBV7-8 and TRBJ1-2, with 9 bases aligning to TRBD1. The germline CDR1 and CDR2 sequences are SGHVS and FQNEAQ. The CDR3 contains 18 residues. Unmatched junction bases numbered 13, after V lost 4 bases and J lost 1 base. The DNA of the CDR3 is TGTGCCAGCAGCTCACCAACTGTCAGACAGGGGGTTAACTATGGCTACACCTTC. Protein product: CASSSPTVRQGVNYGYTF.

This clone appeared once. The chain recombines TRBV4-1 with TRBJ2-4, with D unclear. This CDR3 contains 20 residues. V lost 1 base to trimming and J lost 1 base, with 23 bases between them. The germline V gene has CDR1 MGHRA and CDR2 YSYEKL. The DNA of the CDR3 is TGCGCCAGCAGCCAAGGTCTGACGTCGCCTGGAGTAGGGGCCAAAAACATTCAGTACTTC. The encoded protein is CASSQGLTSPGVGAKNIQYF.

The chain joins TRBV4-3 to TRBJ1-4; TRBD1 agrees at 10 bases. Trimming took 2 bases from V and 2 from J; bases not matched to a gene: 8. The CDR3 spans 18 residues. The germline V gene has CDR1 LGHNA and CDR2 YSLEER. CDR3 residues: CASSQSGTGASTNEKLFF. The CDR3 DNA follows: TGCGCCAGCAGCCAATCCGGGACAGGGGCCTCGACTAATGAAAAACTGTTTTTT.

The J gene is TRBJ1-5, the V gene TRBV30, with D unresolved. Per germline, CDR1 GTSNPN and CDR2 SVGIG (reference sequence). The V end was cut by 1 base, the J end by 0 bases, with 10 bases between. This CDR3 region has 15 residues. The CDR3 protein is CAWSGGGYSNQPQHF. CDR3 nucleotide sequence: TGTGCCTGGAGTGGTGGAGGATATAGCAATCAGCCCCAGCATTTT.

In the case of this clone: The sample has other DNA sequences that encode this CDR3 too. This chain links TRBV5-1 with TRBJ1-2; D is perhaps TRBD1 (6 bases). The CDR3 has 15 amino acids. V was pared by 3 bases and J by 0 bases, with 12 bases between. CDR1 is SGHRS, CDR2 YFSETQ, per germline. The CDR3 region is CASSSAGATNYGYTF. DNA of the CDR3: TGCGCCAGCAGCTCTGCAGGGGCAACTAACTATGGCTACACCTTC. Complete variable domain (other parts from reference TRBV5-1 and TRBJ1-2): KAGVTQTPRYLIKTRGQQVTLSCSPISGHRSVSWYQQTPGQGLQFLFEYFSETQRNKGNFPGRFSGRQFSNSRSEMNVSTLELGDSALYLCASSSAGATNYGYTFGSGTRLTVV.

The chain carries TRBV15 and TRBJ2-7, with 8 positions matching TRBD1. From germline, CDR1 is LNHNV and CDR2 YYDKDF (reference sequence). V was clipped by 3 bases and J by 3 bases; unmatched bases: 4. The CDR3 contains 14 residues. The CDR3 reads CATSRRQGFYEQYF. CDR3 sequence (DNA): TGTGCCACCAGCAGGAGACAGGGGTTCTACGAGCAGTACTTC.

The chain employs TRBV29-1 and TRBJ2-2; TRBD1 matches at 9 bases. The germline gives CDR1 SQVTM, CDR2 ANQGSEA. The CDR3 loop spans 14 amino acids. J lost 5 bases, V lost 6 bases, and 7 bases had no gene match. The DNA for the CDR3 is TGCAGCGTCGCTGGGACAGGGTGGACCGGGGAGCTGTTTTTT. This translates into CSVAGTGWTGELFF.

The V and J genes are TRBV2 and TRBJ2-4, with 8 bases that match TRBD1. V lost 5 bases, J lost 6 bases, and 6 bases stayed unmatched. This CDR3 spans 14 amino acids. Germline-derived CDR1 and CDR2 are SNHLY and FYNNEI. The CDR3 bases are TGTGCCAGCAGTATGACCGGGACAGGAAACATTCAGTACTTC. Its translation: CASSMTGTGNIQYF.